This TCR beta chain is drawn from a study of blood T cell repertoires in COVID-19. Germline V lookup: CDR1 SEHNR, CDR2 FQNEAQ (reference sequence). CDR3 size: 13 residues. Trimming shortened V by 5 bases and J by 7 bases, and 15 bases separated the two germline ends. Repertoires were generated with immunoSEQ multiplex PCR, while TCRdb's copy carries only in-frame clones and drops some. The sample includes about 58,000 clones, 80% to 90% seen only once; the top ten take more than 7%. This receptor was obtained from an older woman with active COVID-19. J is TRBJ2-7 and V is TRBV7-9; D remains unclear. The sequenced sample was peripheral blood. The CDR3 sequence is CASSPRGVGEQYF. CDR3 coding DNA: TGTGCCAGCAGCCCCAGAGGCGTCGGAGAGCAGTACTTC.